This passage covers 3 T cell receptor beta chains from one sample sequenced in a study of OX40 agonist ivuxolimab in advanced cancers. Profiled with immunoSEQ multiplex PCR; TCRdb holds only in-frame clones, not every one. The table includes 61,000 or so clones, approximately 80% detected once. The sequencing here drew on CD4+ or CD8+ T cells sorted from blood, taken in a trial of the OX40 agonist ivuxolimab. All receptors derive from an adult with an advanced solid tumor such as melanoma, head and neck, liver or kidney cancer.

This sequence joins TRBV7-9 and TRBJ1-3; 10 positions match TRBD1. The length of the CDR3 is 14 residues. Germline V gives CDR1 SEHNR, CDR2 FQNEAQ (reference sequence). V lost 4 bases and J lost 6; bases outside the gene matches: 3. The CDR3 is CASSSGQGENTIYF. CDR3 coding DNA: TGTGCCAGCAGCTCCGGACAGGGGGAAAACACCATATATTTT.

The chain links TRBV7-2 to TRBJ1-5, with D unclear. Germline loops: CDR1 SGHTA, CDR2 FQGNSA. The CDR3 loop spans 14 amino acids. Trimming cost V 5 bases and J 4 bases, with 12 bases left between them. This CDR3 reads CASSRSHGNQPQHF. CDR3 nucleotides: TGTGCCAGCAGCAGGAGTCACGGGAATCAGCCCCAGCATTTT.

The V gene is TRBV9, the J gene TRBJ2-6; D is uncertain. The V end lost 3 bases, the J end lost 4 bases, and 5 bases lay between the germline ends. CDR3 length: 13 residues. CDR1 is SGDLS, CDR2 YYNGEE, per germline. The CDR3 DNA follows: TGTGCCAGCAGCGCCCCCGGGGCCAACGTCCTGACTTTC. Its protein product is CASSAPGANVLTF.